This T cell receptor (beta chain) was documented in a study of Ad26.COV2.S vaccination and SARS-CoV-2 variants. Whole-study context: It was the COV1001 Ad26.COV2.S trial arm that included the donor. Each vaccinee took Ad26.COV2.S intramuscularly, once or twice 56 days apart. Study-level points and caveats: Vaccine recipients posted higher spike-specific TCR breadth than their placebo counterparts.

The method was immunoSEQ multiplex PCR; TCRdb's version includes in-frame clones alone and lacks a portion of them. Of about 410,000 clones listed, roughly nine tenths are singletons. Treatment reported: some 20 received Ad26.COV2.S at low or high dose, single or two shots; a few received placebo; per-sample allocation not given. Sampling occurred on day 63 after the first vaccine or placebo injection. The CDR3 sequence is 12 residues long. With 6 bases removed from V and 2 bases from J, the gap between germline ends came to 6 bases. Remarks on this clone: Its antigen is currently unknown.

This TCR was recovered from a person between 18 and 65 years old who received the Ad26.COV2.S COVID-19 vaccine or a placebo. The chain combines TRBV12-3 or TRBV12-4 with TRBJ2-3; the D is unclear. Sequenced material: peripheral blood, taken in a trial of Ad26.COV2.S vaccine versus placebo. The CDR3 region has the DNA TGTGCCAGCAGCCGGACCACAGATACGCAGTATTTT. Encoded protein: CASSRTTDTQYF.